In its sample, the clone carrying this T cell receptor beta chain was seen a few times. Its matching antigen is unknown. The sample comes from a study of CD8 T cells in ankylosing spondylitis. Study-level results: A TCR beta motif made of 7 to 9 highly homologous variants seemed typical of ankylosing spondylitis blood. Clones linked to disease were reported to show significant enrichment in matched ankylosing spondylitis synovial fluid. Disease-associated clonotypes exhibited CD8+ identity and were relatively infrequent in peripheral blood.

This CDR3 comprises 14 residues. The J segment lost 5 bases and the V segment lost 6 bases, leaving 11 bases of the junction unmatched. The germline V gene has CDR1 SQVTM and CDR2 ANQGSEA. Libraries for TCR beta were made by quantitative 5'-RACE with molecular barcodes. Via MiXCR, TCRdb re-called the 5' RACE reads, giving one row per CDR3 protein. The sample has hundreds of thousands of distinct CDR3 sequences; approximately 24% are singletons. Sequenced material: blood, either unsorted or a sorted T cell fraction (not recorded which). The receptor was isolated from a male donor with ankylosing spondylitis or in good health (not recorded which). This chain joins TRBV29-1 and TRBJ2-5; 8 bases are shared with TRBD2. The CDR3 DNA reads TGCAGCGTGAGACCAGCGGGAGCGGGCGAGACCCAGTACTTC. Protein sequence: CSVRPAGAGETQYF.